Each of the 32 T cell receptor beta chains below was sequenced from the same sample in a study of T cell repertoires in cytomegalovirus infection. MiXCR was run by TCRdb on the reads, yielding one entry per CDR3 protein. The table has 640,000 or so distinct CDR3 sequences, around 32% seen once. Antigen specificity for these receptors is unknown. This specimen consisted of cultured PBMCs, obtained from culture after CMV antigen stimulation. The origin of the receptors is a human donor in good health (CMV status not recorded). Some clones in this sample may be carry-over from other donors' samples.

This clonotype has only a few counts. V gene TRBV27 combines with J gene TRBJ2-5, with D perhaps matching TRBD2 (6 bases). The CDR3 length is 15 residues. The germline V and J ends were trimmed by 5 bases and 5 bases, with 18 bases remaining between them. Looked up from germline, CDR1 is MNHEY and CDR2 is SMNVEV (reference sequence). The CDR3 bases are TGTGCCAGCAGTCCTGGGACTTGGGCCGGGGAGACCCAGTACTTC. Translated: CASSPGTWAGETQYF.

Ten or more counts support this clonotype. The chain couples TRBV7-2 to TRBJ2-5; 9 positions agree with TRBD2. The germline V gene encodes CDR1 SGHTA and CDR2 FQGNSA. This CDR3 has 14 amino acids. Trimming removed 8 bases from V and 4 bases from J; junction bases left unmatched: 8. Written as DNA, the CDR3 is TGTGCCAGCGACCCGGCGGGGGGGCCAGAGACCCAGTACTTC. This codes for CASDPAGGPETQYF.

The chain is built from TRBV18 and TRBJ1-5; TRBD1 might be the D (5 bases). The CDR3 is 15 residues long. Germline CDR1 is KGHSH and CDR2 is LQKENI. Deletions cut 2 bases from V and 6 bases from J, with 14 bases between. The DNA for the CDR3 is TGTGCCAGCTCACCAAGGGGTTGGGACGGTCAGCCCCAGCATTTT. As protein: CASSPRGWDGQPQHF.

This clonotype was seen a single time. The CDR3 loop is CSARKRDEVEQFF. Here the CDR3 DNA reads TGCAGTGCTAGAAAGCGGGACGAGGTTGAGCAGTTCTTC. The V and J genes are TRBV20-1 and TRBJ2-1; 7 bases fit TRBD2. Germline values: CDR1 DFQATT, CDR2 SNEGSKA (reference sequence). The CDR3 extends over 13 amino acids. Unmatched junction bases numbered 7, after V lost 2 bases and J lost 9 bases.

The chain links TRBV6-1 to TRBJ1-5; D not resolved. Germline assignment: CDR1 MNHNS and CDR2 SASEGT. V dropped 5 bases and J dropped 0 bases, with 11 bases sitting between them. The CDR3 covers 15 residues. For the CDR3, the DNA is TGTGCCAGCAGTTCAACATCCTATAGCAATCAGCCCCAGCATTTT. Protein: CASSSTSYSNQPQHF.

The genes are TRBV20-1 and TRBJ2-3, with 7 bases identical to TRBD2. Germline V lookup: CDR1 DFQATT, CDR2 SNEGSKA (reference sequence). The CDR3 has 12 amino acids. The V gene end was trimmed by 8 bases and the J gene end by 4 bases; junction bases not matched to a gene: 6. The CDR3 coding sequence is TGCAGTCCCTGGGGAGGGCCAGATACGCAGTATTTT. This sequence encodes CSPWGGPDTQYF.

This rearrangement joins TRBV28 to TRBJ1-5; no clear D gene. Trimming removed 1 base from V and 9 bases from J, with 10 bases in between. This CDR3 is built from 13 residues. From germline, CDR1 is MDHEN and CDR2 SYDVKM. The CDR3 coding sequence is TGTGCCAGCAGTTTATACCTTGAAGGGCCCCAGCATTTT. Its protein is CASSLYLEGPQHF.

The chain links TRBV10-3 to TRBJ1-2, with D tentatively TRBD1 (6 bases). V was trimmed by 4 bases and J by 6 bases, leaving 24 bases between them. Per the germline V gene, CDR1 is ENHRY and CDR2 is SYGVKD. The CDR3 sequence is 17 residues long. CDR3 nucleotides: TGTGCCATCAGTGCCGTCAGAGCCGGGGGCGTAGGTCATGGCTACACCTTC. It is translated as CAISAVRAGGVGHGYTF.

The CDR3 spells CASSLLLKAGGANEQFF. CDR3 nucleotide sequence: TGCGCCAGCAGCTTGTTGCTAAAAGCGGGGGGGGCCAATGAGCAGTTCTTC. The gene calls are TRBV5-1 and TRBJ2-1, with 10 bases lining up with TRBD2. Trimming removed 1 base from V and 6 bases from J; junction bases left unmatched: 10. The germline V gene encodes CDR1 SGHRS and CDR2 YFSETQ. There are 17 residues in the CDR3.

This clonotype was picked up a small number of times. The genes are TRBV2 and TRBJ1-5; TRBD1 is a possible D gene (5 bases). Trimming pared 7 bases from V and 0 bases from J, leaving 10 bases between. Germline V gene sequence: CDR1 SNHLY, CDR2 FYNNEI. CDR3 length equals 14 residues. The chain's CDR3 is CASTGVYSNQPQHF. In DNA form, the CDR3 reads TGTGCCAGCACGGGGGTGTATAGCAATCAGCCCCAGCATTTT.

This clonotype was detected only a few times. V usage is TRBV6-5 and J usage is TRBJ2-6; 8 bases line up with TRBD1. The CDR3 is 22 residues long. Trimming removed 0 bases from V and 4 bases from J; junction bases left unmatched: 20. Germline lookup yields CDR1 MNHEY and CDR2 SVGAGI. The CDR3 region is CASSYSRRAQGARSAGANVLTF. The CDR3 DNA reads TGTGCCAGCAGTTACTCGAGAAGGGCTCAGGGGGCGAGATCTGCCGGGGCCAACGTCCTGACTTTC.

This rearrangement joins TRBV20-1 to TRBJ2-7; D gene ambiguous. With 3 bases removed from V and 0 bases from J, the gap between germline ends came to 6 bases. The V gene's germline CDR1 is DFQATT and CDR2 SNEGSKA (reference sequence). This CDR3 comprises 12 residues. Written as DNA, the CDR3 is TGCAGTGCTAGTCCGGGCTCCTACGAGCAGTACTTC. It specifies CSASPGSYEQYF.

This clonotype was detected only a few times. The chain employs TRBV7-9 and TRBJ2-1; 8 bases are shared with TRBD2. Germline CDR1 reads SEHNR; CDR2 reads FQNEAQ (reference sequence). V gave up 5 bases and J gave up 9 bases; unmatched junction bases: 6. This CDR3 region has 13 residues. CDR3 coding DNA: TGTGCCAGCAGCGCCCAGCGGGGGAGTGAGCAGTTCTTC. This translates into CASSAQRGSEQFF.

Many counts were recorded for this clonotype. V and J are TRBV12-3 or TRBV12-4 and TRBJ1-5; D gene unclear. CDR3 length: 16 amino acids. Trimming took off 5 bases at V and 1 base at J, with 15 bases between the two ends. The CDR3 reads CASSDLRGFSNQPQHF. CDR3 nucleotides: TGTGCCAGCAGTGACCTTAGAGGGTTCAGCAATCAGCCCCAGCATTTT.

V usage is TRBV6-1 and J usage is TRBJ2-7; 7 bases align to TRBD1. With V trimmed by 4 bases and J by 2 bases, 5 bases remained unmatched. This CDR3 region has 14 residues. Germline V CDR1 and CDR2: MNHNS, SASEGT. Here the CDR3 reads CASSVQGSPYEQYF. CDR3 DNA sequence: TGTGCCAGCAGTGTACAGGGGTCCCCCTACGAGCAGTACTTC.

The chain links TRBV6-2 or TRBV6-3 to TRBJ2-3; 13 nucleotides match TRBD2. Unmatched junction bases numbered 6, after V lost 2 bases and J lost 1 base. The CDR3 is 18 residues long. The germline gives CDR1 MNHEY, CDR2 SVGEGT. The CDR3 reads CASSYELAGGPGTDTQYF. The CDR3 DNA reads as TGTGCCAGCAGTTACGAACTAGCGGGGGGGCCAGGCACAGATACGCAGTATTTT.

CDR3 bases: TGTGCCAGCAGTTTATCACAGGGTCCCGGGGAGCTGTTTTTT. Its protein is CASSLSQGPGELFF. The rearrangement uses TRBV27 and TRBJ2-2; the D gene is possibly TRBD1 (6 bases). With 0 bases removed from V and 6 bases from J, the gap between germline ends came to 8 bases. Looked up from germline, CDR1 is MNHEY and CDR2 is SMNVEV (reference sequence). The CDR3 contains 14 residues.

The chain has TRBV7-6 and TRBJ1-2; D remains unclear. Germline assignment: CDR1 SGHVS and CDR2 FNYEAQ. Trimming stripped 0 bases from V and 4 bases from J, with 9 bases between. This CDR3 is 14 amino acids long. The CDR3 nucleotides read TGTGCCAGCAGCTTAGCGGCGGGAGGCTATGGCTACACCTTC. It yields the protein CASSLAAGGYGYTF.

This clonotype was seen a handful of times. This chain uses TRBV7-9 with TRBJ1-2, with TRBD1 matching 8 bases. The germline V gene has CDR1 SEHNR and CDR2 FQNEAQ (reference sequence). The CDR3 runs 15 residues. The ends lost 5 bases at V and 4 bases at J; junction bases unmatched: 9. Here the CDR3 DNA reads TGTGCCAGCAGCACACTTCCCGACAGGGGCTATGGCTACACCTTC. It translates to CASSTLPDRGYGYTF.

The rearrangement joins TRBV5-1 to TRBJ1-5; 8 positions agree with TRBD1. The length of the CDR3 is 14 residues. Germline assignment: CDR1 SGHRS and CDR2 YFSETQ. V shed 1 base and J 6 bases; nucleotides not matched to a gene: 3. The CDR3 is CASSLQGAAQPQHF. The CDR3 nucleotides read TGCGCCAGCAGCTTGCAGGGGGCTGCTCAGCCCCAGCATTTT.

The sample holds many counts of this clonotype. J is TRBJ1-1 and V is TRBV7-2; 10 bases map to TRBD1. V lost 5 bases, J lost 5 bases, and 5 bases stayed unmatched. The CDR3 consists of 14 residues. Germline V gives CDR1 SGHTA, CDR2 FQGNSA. CDR3 amino acids: CASSTGQGWTEAFF. The CDR3 DNA is TGTGCCAGCAGCACGGGACAGGGGTGGACTGAAGCTTTCTTT.

The rearrangement uses TRBV20-1 and TRBJ2-1; the D call may be TRBD1 or TRBD2 (6 bases each). This CDR3 spans 16 amino acids. Between the trimmed V and J ends, which lost 4 bases and 0 bases, there was a span of 16 bases. Germline V CDR1 and CDR2: DFQATT, SNEGSKA (reference sequence). This CDR3 reads CSAMGAGKSSYNEQFF. Here the CDR3 DNA reads TGCAGTGCTATGGGGGCGGGGAAGAGCTCCTACAATGAGCAGTTCTTC.

This clonotype was counted at least ten times. The rearrangement links TRBV7-8 to TRBJ2-1, with TRBD1 as a possible D gene (5 bases). The germline V and J ends were trimmed by 1 base and 8 bases, with 15 bases remaining between them. The CDR3 covers 15 residues. Germline V gene lookup returns CDR1 SGHVS and CDR2 FQNEAQ. The CDR3 DNA is TGTGCCAGCAGCTTAGGCCCGAGGACAAGGGATGAGCAGTTCTTC. This gives the protein CASSLGPRTRDEQFF.

This chain connects TRBV19 to TRBJ1-5; 8 bases fit TRBD1. This CDR3 comprises 18 residues. Germline CDR1 LNHDA, CDR2 SQIVND (reference sequence). Unmatched junction bases numbered 8, after V lost 1 base and J lost 0 bases. DNA for the CDR3: TGTGCCAGTAGTATAGCGGGGACAGGTGCTTATAGCAATCAGCCCCAGCATTTT. Translation gives CASSIAGTGAYSNQPQHF.

This clonotype was seen repeatedly, ten times or more. This chain links TRBV7-2 with TRBJ1-2; 12 positions match TRBD1. Germline V gene lookup returns CDR1 SGHTA and CDR2 FQGNSA. The CDR3 consists of 16 residues. Trimming cost V 5 bases and J 3 bases; bases outside gene matches: 7. CDR3 loop: CASSLGTGGADYGYTF. The CDR3 DNA follows: TGTGCCAGCAGCCTCGGGACAGGGGGCGCGGACTATGGCTACACCTTC.

This clonotype was seen only a few times. The chain recombines TRBV20-1 with TRBJ1-5; TRBD1 matches 8 bases. V lost 7 bases to trimming and J lost 0 bases; unmatched junction nucleotides: 2. Germline CDR1 and CDR2: DFQATT and SNEGSKA (reference sequence). The CDR3 runs 13 residues. As DNA, the CDR3 is TGCAGTGGCCAGGGGGCTAGCAATCAGCCCCAGCATTTT. It codes for CSGQGASNQPQHF.

The gene calls are TRBV6-6 and TRBJ2-3, with 9 bases that match TRBD2. Germline CDR1 reads MNHNY; CDR2 reads SVGAGI (reference sequence). The CDR3 is 17 residues long. The ends lost 5 bases at V and 0 bases at J; junction bases unmatched: 9. The CDR3 spells CASSTLGSGGSTDTQYF. The CDR3 DNA reads as TGTGCCAGCAGTACACTGGGGAGCGGGGGGAGCACAGATACGCAGTATTTT.

The chain is built from TRBV27 and TRBJ1-4, with TRBD1 identical over 8 bases. V lost 0 bases to trimming and J lost 8 bases; unmatched junction nucleotides: 8. This CDR3 has 16 residues. In germline, CDR1 is MNHEY, CDR2 SMNVEV (reference sequence). As DNA, the CDR3 is TGTGCCAGCAGTTTATCCCCAAGACAGGGGTGGGAAAAACTGTTTTTT. This translates into CASSLSPRQGWEKLFF.

V gene TRBV6-6 combines with J gene TRBJ1-2, with TRBD1 matching over 7 bases. This CDR3 is 14 amino acids long. With 2 bases clipped from V and 4 bases from J, the junction kept 4 bases outside the gene matches. From germline, CDR1 is MNHNY and CDR2 SVGAGI (reference sequence). DNA of the CDR3: TGTGCCAGCAGTTACGACAGGGACCGCTATGGCTACACCTTC. This gives the protein CASSYDRDRYGYTF.

This chain links TRBV19 with TRBJ2-4; 7 nucleotides align to TRBD2. The CDR3 consists of 20 residues. V lost 4 bases, J lost 0 bases, and 18 bases stayed unmatched. CDR1 LNHDA and CDR2 SQIVND come from the germline V gene (reference sequence). The CDR3 loop reads CASSTSRTRWTILAKNIQYF. The CDR3 DNA reads TGTGCCAGTAGTACCAGCCGGACTAGATGGACAATCCTAGCCAAAAACATTCAGTACTTC. Supplemented by reference TRBV19 and TRBJ2-4, the full variable domain reads DGGITQSPKYLFRKEGQNVTLSCEQNLNHDAMYWYRQDPGQGLRLIYYSQIVNDFQKGDIAEGYSVSREKKESFPLTVTSAQKNPTAFYLCASSTSRTRWTILAKNIQYFGAGTRLSVL.

In this sample, this clonotype turned up a few times. The chain has TRBV28 and TRBJ1-5; no reliable D call. V was cut by 6 bases and J by 8 bases, with 11 bases left in between. The CDR3 runs 12 residues. Germline lookup yields CDR1 MDHEN and CDR2 SYDVKM. The CDR3 DNA follows: TGTGCCAGCAGGGCCTTTATGGAGCCCCAGCATTTT. This sequence encodes CASRAFMEPQHF. Looking up the rest from reference TRBV28 and TRBJ1-5 gives the full variable domain: DVKVTQSSRYLVKRTGEKVFLECVQDMDHENMFWYRQDPGLGLRLIYFSYDVKMKEKGDIPEGYSVSREKKERFSLILESASTNQTSMYLCASRAFMEPQHFGDGTRLSIL.

The chain combines TRBV11-2 with TRBJ2-3; D not certain. V dropped 4 bases and J dropped 1 base, with 15 bases sitting between them. This CDR3 is 16 amino acids long. Looked up from germline, CDR1 is SGHAT and CDR2 is FQNNGV. Here the CDR3 DNA reads TGTGCCAGCAGCTCCCCGAGCGTAAGCGGCACAGATACGCAGTATTTT. Translated, it gives CASSSPSVSGTDTQYF.